This TCR beta chain was captured by sequencing in a study of CD8 T cells in ankylosing spondylitis. Broader study findings: Disease-associated clones were CD8+ and fairly uncommon in peripheral blood. Prior literature has documented some motif variants in synovial fluid and blood from reactive arthritis. There was a TCR beta motif, made of several highly homologous variants, that appeared characteristic of ankylosing spondylitis blood.

Making use of molecular barcodes, quantitative 5'-RACE generated TCR beta libraries. Using its own MiXCR run on the 5' RACE reads, TCRdb lists one record per CDR3 protein. The sample gives around 150,000 distinct CDR3 sequences, approximately 32% of which show up once; 4.5% to 6% is in the top ten. This clonotype has a handful of counts. Antigen specificity is unknown. Trimming removed 6 bases from V and 3 bases from J; junction bases left unmatched: 5. Germline CDR1 reads MNHNS; CDR2 reads SASEGT. The length of the CDR3 is 15 residues. The source material was synovial fluid, either unsorted or a sorted T cell fraction (not recorded which). This TCR derives from a male donor with ankylosing spondylitis. V gene TRBV6-1 combines with J gene TRBJ2-3; 11 bases map to TRBD2. The CDR3 DNA reads as TGTGCCAGCAGGGGTACTAGCGGGAGTACAGATACGCAGTATTTT. Encoded protein: CASRGTSGSTDTQYF.